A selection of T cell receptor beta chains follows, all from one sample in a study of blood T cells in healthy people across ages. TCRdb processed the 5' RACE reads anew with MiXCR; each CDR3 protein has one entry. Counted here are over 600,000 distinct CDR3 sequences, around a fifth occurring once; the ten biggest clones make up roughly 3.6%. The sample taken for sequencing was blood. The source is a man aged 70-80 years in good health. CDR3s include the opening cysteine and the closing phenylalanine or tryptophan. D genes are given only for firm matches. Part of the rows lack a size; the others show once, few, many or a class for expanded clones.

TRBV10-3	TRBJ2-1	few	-	TGTGCCACTCAGCCTAGCGACAAAAGCTCCTACAATGAGCAGTTCTTC	CATQPSDKSSYNEQFF
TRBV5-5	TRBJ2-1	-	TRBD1	TGTGCCGGCAGTGGGGACAGGGCGAATGAGCAGTTCTTC	CAGSGDRANEQFF
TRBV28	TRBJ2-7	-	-	TGTGCCAGCATCCCTTCCGAGGGGGAGGGGTCCTACGAGCAGTACTTC	CASIPSEGEGSYEQYF
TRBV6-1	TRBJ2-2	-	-	TGTGCCAGCACTAAGACATACCCGAACACCGGGGAGCTGTTTTTT	CASTKTYPNTGELFF
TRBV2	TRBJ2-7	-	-	TGTGCCAGCAGTGAATGGCAGGGATCCTACGAGCAGTACTTC	CASSEWQGSYEQYF
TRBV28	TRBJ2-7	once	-	TGTGCCAGCGGAAAGGACCTCTACGAGCAGTACTTC	CASGKDLYEQYF
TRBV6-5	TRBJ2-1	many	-	TGTGCCAGCAGTTACTCGAGGACAGACTACAATGAGCAGTTCTTC	CASSYSRTDYNEQFF
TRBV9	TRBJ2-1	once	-	TGTGCCAGCAGCCCGTTGAGGGGGTTCAACAATGAGCAGTTCTTC	CASSPLRGFNNEQFF
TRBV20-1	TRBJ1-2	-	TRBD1	TGCAGTGCTAGCGGAATACAGGGGGGTGACTATGGCTACACCTTC	CSASGIQGGDYGYTF
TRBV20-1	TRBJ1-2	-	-	TGCAGTGCTAGAGAAGTGACACAGACCTATGGCTACACCTTC	CSAREVTQTYGYTF
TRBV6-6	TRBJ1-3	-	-	TGTGCCAGCAGCCCTGCTAACAGGGCTGGAAACACCATATATTTT	CASSPANRAGNTIYF
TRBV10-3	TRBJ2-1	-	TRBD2	TGTGCCATCCAGACAGGCGGGACTAGCGGGAGCTCCTACAATGAGCAGTTCTTC	CAIQTGGTSGSSYNEQFF
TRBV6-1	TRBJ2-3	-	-	TGTGCCAGCGGGGGGACCTTCATCGATACGCAGTATTTT	CASGGTFIDTQYF
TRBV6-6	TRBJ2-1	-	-	TGTGCCAGCAGTAGTAGGCGGCGGGGCAATGAGCAGTTCTTC	CASSSRRRGNEQFF
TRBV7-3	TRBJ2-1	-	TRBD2	TGTGCCAGCAGCTCTCAAAGGGGGACTAGCGATCCCCATGAGCAGTTCTTC	CASSSQRGTSDPHEQFF
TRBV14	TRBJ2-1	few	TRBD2	TGTGCCAGCGGGGATGGCGGGGGAATGCCAAATGAGCAGTTCTTC	CASGDGGGMPNEQFF
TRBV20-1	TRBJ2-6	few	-	TGCAGTGCTAGACATCCCTCTGGGGCCAACGTCCTGACTTTC	CSARHPSGANVLTF
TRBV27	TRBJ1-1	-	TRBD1	TGTGCCAGCAGTTTAGCTGGACAGGGGTGGGCTTTCTTT	CASSLAGQGWAFF
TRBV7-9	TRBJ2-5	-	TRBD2	TGTGCCAGCAGATCGGGGGTGGCTAGCGGGATCCAAGAGACCCAGTACTTC	CASRSGVASGIQETQYF
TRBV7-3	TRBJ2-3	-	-	TGTGCCAGCAGCTTACAGGGTGTTTTGGGGGATACGCAGTATTTT	CASSLQGVLGDTQYF
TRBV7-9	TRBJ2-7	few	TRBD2	TGTGCCAGCAGCGCGCTTCTAGCGGGGTCGGGGGAGCAGTACTTC	CASSALLAGSGEQYF
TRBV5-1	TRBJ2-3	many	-	TGCGCCAGCAGCTTTGGGGGCGGTACAGATACGCAGTATTTT	CASSFGGGTDTQYF
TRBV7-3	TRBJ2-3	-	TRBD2	TGTGCCAGCAGCTCCACGGGGGGATACCCCCCTTACACAGATACGCAGTATTTT	CASSSTGGYPPYTDTQYF
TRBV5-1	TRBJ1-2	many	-	TGCGCCAGCAGCTTGGACAAGTATGGCTACACCTTC	CASSLDKYGYTF
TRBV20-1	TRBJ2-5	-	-	TGCAGTGCTACGCGTCCTGAAGAGACCCAGTACTTC	CSATRPEETQYF
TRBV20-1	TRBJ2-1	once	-	TGCAGTGCTAGAGATCAACATAGCGGAGGCCCCTACAATGAGCAGTTCTTC	CSARDQHSGGPYNEQFF
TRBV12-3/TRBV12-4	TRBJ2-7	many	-	TGTGCCAGCAGTTTCGCAGGGAGAAAGAACGAGCAGTACTTC	CASSFAGRKNEQYF
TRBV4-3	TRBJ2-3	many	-	TGCGCCAGCAGCATCCTAGCTGGGGATACGCAGTATTTT	CASSILAGDTQYF
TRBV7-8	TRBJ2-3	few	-	TGTGCCAGCTGGGACGGACGCACAGATACGCAGTATTTT	CASWDGRTDTQYF
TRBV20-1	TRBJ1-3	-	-	TGCAGTGCTAGAGAAGTAAGGCAAACCGGAAACACCATATATTTT	CSAREVRQTGNTIYF
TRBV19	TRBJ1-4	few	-	TGTGCCAGTACCCGGGACGGCGGCTATGAAAAACTGTTTTTT	CASTRDGGYEKLFF
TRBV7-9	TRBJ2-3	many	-	TGTGCCAGCAGTTCAAGGGCGGGCCACACAGATACGCAGTATTTT	CASSSRAGHTDTQYF
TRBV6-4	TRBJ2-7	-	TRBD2	TGTGCCAGCAGGATAAGCGGGAGATTGTGGGAGCAGTACTTC	CASRISGRLWEQYF
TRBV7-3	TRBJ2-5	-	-	TGTGCCAGCAGCTCATCCAGCGGAGAGACCCAGTACTTC	CASSSSSGETQYF
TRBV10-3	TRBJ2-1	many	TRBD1	TGTGCCATCAGTTTGGACAGGGGGCTCTACAATGAGCAGTTCTTC	CAISLDRGLYNEQFF
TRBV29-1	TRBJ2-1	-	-	TGCAGCGTTGAGGGCAGGCAGGGAAACTACAATGAGCAGTTCTTC	CSVEGRQGNYNEQFF
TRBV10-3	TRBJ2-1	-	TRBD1	TGTGCCATCGGCCGGGAACTAGGGGGCCAAAATGAGCAGTTCTTC	CAIGRELGGQNEQFF
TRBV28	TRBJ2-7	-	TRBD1	TGTGCCAGCAAGAAGGGGGCGTACGGGCAGTACTTC	CASKKGAYGQYF
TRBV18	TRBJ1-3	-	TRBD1	TGTGCCAGCTCATTGGGACAGGTGTCTTATGGAAACACCATATATTTT	CASSLGQVSYGNTIYF
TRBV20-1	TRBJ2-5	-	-	TGCAGTGCTAAACGGACTGAAAAAGAGACCCAGTACTTC	CSAKRTEKETQYF